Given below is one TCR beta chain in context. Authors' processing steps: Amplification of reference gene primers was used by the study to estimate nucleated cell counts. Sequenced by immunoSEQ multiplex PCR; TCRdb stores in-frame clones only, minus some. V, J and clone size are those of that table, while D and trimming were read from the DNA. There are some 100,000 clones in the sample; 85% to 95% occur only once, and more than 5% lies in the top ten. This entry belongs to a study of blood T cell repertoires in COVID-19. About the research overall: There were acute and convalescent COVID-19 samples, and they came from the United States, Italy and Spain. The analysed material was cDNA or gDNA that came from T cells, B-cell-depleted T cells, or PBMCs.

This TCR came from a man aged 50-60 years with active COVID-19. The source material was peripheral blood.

Here the CDR3 DNA reads TGTGCCAGCACCTTAGCGGGGATCACAGATACGCAGTATTTT. Residues: CASTLAGITDTQYF. The chain uses TRBV5-4 and TRBJ2-3; 8 nucleotides match TRBD2. CDR1 and CDR2 (germline): SGHNT, YYREEE (reference sequence). Losses at the gene ends were 6 bases for V and 2 bases for J; bases not matched to a gene: 5. This CDR3 is 14 amino acids long.